The rows below give T cell receptor beta chains drawn from one sample of a study of T cell responses to AZD1222 COVID-19 vaccine. Profiled with immunoSEQ multiplex PCR; TCRdb holds only in-frame clones, not every one. The data contain about 150,000 clones, 88% of them singletons. The source was peripheral blood, collected on day 0 of MenACWY control vaccination. These receptor sequences come from an adult in good health. Each CDR3 is given with its conserved first and last residue. Each record gives: V gene, D gene, clone size, J gene, CDR3 protein, CDR3 DNA. D genes are given only for firm matches. Not all rows give a size; the values are once, few, many and, for expanded clones, a class.

TRBV6-5	NA	NA	TRBJ2-7	CASRRTKGYEQYF	TGTGCCAGCAGGCGGACGAAAGGCTACGAGCAGTACTTC
TRBV2	NA	NA	TRBJ1-1	CASSVGTYEIAFF	TGTGCCAGCAGTGTTGGGACCTACGAAATAGCTTTCTTT
TRBV7-2	NA	once	TRBJ1-1	CASSSDSNMNTEAFF	TGTGCCAGCAGCTCCGACAGTAACATGAACACTGAAGCTTTCTTT
TRBV5-1	NA	once	TRBJ2-4	CASSLSGLGKNIQYF	TGCGCCAGCAGTCTGTCGGGTTTAGGCAAAAACATTCAGTACTTC
TRBV7-9	NA	NA	TRBJ2-5	CASSPNGLETQYF	TGTGCCAGCAGCCCCAACGGTCTAGAGACCCAGTACTTC
TRBV11-2	NA	NA	TRBJ1-2	CASSPYPGQGYGYTF	TGTGCCAGCAGCCCCTACCCAGGGCAGGGCTATGGCTACACCTTC
TRBV2	NA	NA	TRBJ2-7	CATAVQEQYF	TGTGCCACCGCAGTTCAGGAGCAGTACTTC
TRBV19	TRBD1	NA	TRBJ1-2	CASSINPGQSYGYTF	TGTGCCAGTAGTATTAACCCGGGACAGTCCTATGGCTACACCTTC
TRBV6-2/TRBV6-3	TRBD1	NA	TRBJ2-7	CASSYSRQGVSEQYF	TGTGCCAGCAGTTACTCGCGTCAGGGGGTCTCCGAGCAGTACTTC
TRBV7-2	NA	NA	TRBJ2-2	CASSFVDRAAGELFF	TGTGCCAGCAGCTTTGTGGATCGGGCTGCCGGGGAGCTGTTTTTT
TRBV4-1	TRBD1	NA	TRBJ1-1	CASSQDLVRTGLARTTEAFF	TGCGCCAGCAGCCAAGATTTAGTCAGGACAGGTTTGGCGCGGACCACTGAAGCTTTCTTT
TRBV28	NA	NA	TRBJ2-5	CASSLRGGRETQYF	TGTGCCAGCAGTCTCCGCGGGGGCCGGGAGACCCAGTACTTC
TRBV4-1	NA	NA	TRBJ1-1	CASSQGATEAFF	TGCGCCAGCAGCCAGGGGGCCACTGAAGCTTTCTTT
TRBV2	TRBD1	once	TRBJ1-2	CASSGQGSKGYTF	TGTGCCAGCAGTGGACAGGGGTCTAAGGGCTACACCTTC
TRBV28	NA	NA	TRBJ1-3	CASSPFNLGNTIYF	TGTGCCAGCAGCCCGTTCAATCTGGGAAACACCATATATTTT
TRBV19	NA	NA	TRBJ1-1	CASSITTSIMNTEAFF	TGTGCCAGTAGTATAACTACCAGTATCATGAACACTGAAGCTTTCTTT
TRBV4-1	TRBD1	NA	TRBJ2-3	CASSQDGQGALTDTQYF	TGCGCCAGCAGCCAAGATGGGCAGGGGGCTTTGACAGATACGCAGTATTTT
TRBV5-4	TRBD1	NA	TRBJ2-6	CASSLRTGMAGANVLTF	TGTGCCAGCAGCTTAAGGACAGGGATGGCTGGGGCCAACGTCCTGACTTTC
TRBV4-1	NA	NA	TRBJ1-2	CASSRGWANYGYTF	TGCGCCAGCAGCCGCGGTTGGGCCAACTATGGCTACACCTTC
TRBV4-1	TRBD1	NA	TRBJ1-1	CASSQRRGTGGGNTEAFF	TGCGCCAGCAGCCAAAGAAGGGGGACAGGGGGCGGAAACACTGAAGCTTTCTTT
TRBV5-1	NA	NA	TRBJ1-2	CASSLDRAGVNYGYTF	TGCGCCAGCAGCTTGGACCGGGCAGGGGTAAACTATGGCTACACCTTC
TRBV6-5	NA	NA	TRBJ1-6	CASSYSFTGRNSPLHF	TGTGCCAGCAGTTACTCGTTTACAGGTCGAAATTCACCCCTCCACTTT
TRBV9	NA	NA	TRBJ2-5	CASSARDSGGETQYF	TGTGCCAGCAGCGCCAGGGACTCCGGAGGAGAGACCCAGTACTTC
TRBV19	NA	NA	TRBJ1-4	CASSINQKLFF	TGTGCCAGTAGTATAAACCAAAAACTGTTTTTT
TRBV25-1	NA	NA	TRBJ1-5	CASSAGAGWQPQHF	TGTGCCAGCAGTGCCGGGGCAGGCTGGCAGCCCCAGCATTTT
TRBV7-2	NA	NA	TRBJ2-2	CASSPQDTGELFF	TGTGCCAGCAGCCCACAGGACACCGGGGAGCTGTTTTTT
TRBV7-9	TRBD2	NA	TRBJ2-1	CASSSRLAGGYNEQFF	TGTGCCAGCAGCTCCCGTTTAGCGGGGGGTTACAATGAGCAGTTCTTC
TRBV10-3	NA	NA	TRBJ1-5	CAISESTRPNQPQHF	TGTGCCATCAGTGAGTCAACGAGACCCAATCAGCCCCAGCATTTT
TRBV27	NA	NA	TRBJ2-7	CASSYRATYEQYF	TGTGCCAGCAGTTACAGGGCGACCTACGAGCAGTACTTC
TRBV24-1	NA	NA	TRBJ1-2	CATSEQDYGYTF	TGTGCCACCAGTGAACAGGACTATGGCTACACCTTC
TRBV18	NA	NA	TRBJ2-5	CASSPIGTFQETQYF	TGTGCCAGCTCACCTATCGGGACGTTCCAAGAGACCCAGTACTTC
TRBV5-1	TRBD2	NA	TRBJ2-7	CASSILAANYEQYF	TGCGCCAGCAGTATACTAGCGGCAAACTACGAGCAGTACTTC
TRBV14	NA	NA	TRBJ1-2	CASSHQGGRARGYTF	TGTGCCAGCAGCCACCAAGGGGGGCGTGCGAGGGGCTACACCTTC
TRBV19	TRBD1	NA	TRBJ1-6	CASSDRGYNSPLHF	TGTGCCAGTAGTGACAGGGGATATAATTCACCCCTCCACTTT
TRBV3-1/TRBV3-2	NA	NA	TRBJ1-5	CASSPTGNQPQHF	TGTGCCAGCAGCCCGACAGGCAATCAGCCCCAGCATTTT
TRBV6-1	TRBD2	NA	TRBJ2-7	CASSEVVSGGAGAAYEQYF	TGTGCCAGCAGTGAAGTAGTCTCCGGGGGAGCGGGAGCTGCCTACGAGCAGTACTTC
TRBV2	NA	NA	TRBJ2-3	CASSEGQATTDTQYF	TGTGCCAGCAGTGAAGGACAGGCCACCACAGATACGCAGTATTTT
TRBV7-6	NA	few	TRBJ1-1	CASSLGGRTEAFF	TGTGCCAGCAGCTTAGGGGGGAGGACTGAAGCTTTCTTT
TRBV27	TRBD2	NA	TRBJ2-7	CASSFAGGFHYEQYF	TGTGCCAGCAGTTTCGCGGGAGGTTTTCACTACGAGCAGTACTTC